The next 18 T cell receptor beta chains were all read from a single sample in a study of CD4 T cells in relation to SARS-CoV-2 and coronaviruses. TCRdb's copy holds only in-frame clones and misses some; the assay was immunoSEQ multiplex PCR. The table includes some 70,000 clones, about 92% detected once. Unexposed donor CD4+ T cells date from about 2011-2019, before the COVID-19 pandemic. Specimen: naive CD4+ T cells from PBMCs. The subset: naive CD4+ T cells isolated by negative enrichment. These TCRs come from a human donor in good health.

The chain is built from TRBV7-2 and TRBJ2-1; D not certain. Trimming removed 1 base at V and 15 bases at J, with 13 bases between. CDR1 SGHTA and CDR2 FQGNSA come from the germline V gene. This CDR3 spans 12 amino acids. CDR3 sequence: CASSLGGSNPFF. CDR3 DNA sequence: TGTGCCAGCAGCTTAGGCGGCAGTAACCCGTTCTTC.

This chain joins TRBV11-3 and TRBJ2-7; possible D gene TRBD1, 5 bases. Deletions cut 2 bases from V and 1 base from J, with 6 bases between. Germline lookup yields CDR1 SGHNT and CDR2 YENEEA. The CDR3 covers 13 residues. The CDR3 bases are TGTGCCAGCAGCTTACAGGGTTCCTACGAGCAGTACTTC. Protein: CASSLQGSYEQYF. The full variable domain, rest sourced from reference TRBV11-3 and TRBJ2-7, is EAGVVQSPRYKIIEKKQPVAFWCNPISGHNTLYWYLQNLGQGPELLIRYENEEAVDDSQLPKDRFSAERLKGVDSTLKIQPAELGDSAVYLCASSLQGSYEQYFGPGTRLTVT.

This sequence joins TRBV28 and TRBJ2-3; 7 nucleotides agree with TRBD1. The junction had 6 bases not matched to a gene; V was cut back by 10 bases and J by 2 bases. This CDR3 is 13 amino acids long. Germline CDR1 reads MDHEN; CDR2 reads SYDVKM. The CDR3 bases are TGTGCCACCGGAGAGGGGGCCACAGATACGCAGTATTTT. Translated, it gives CATGEGATDTQYF.

The DNA for the CDR3 is TGTGCCAGCAGGAAAGGGGGCTACGGAAACACCATATATTTT. This translates into CASRKGGYGNTIYF. The chain couples TRBV11-2 to TRBJ1-3; TRBD1 matches 7 bases. The V and J ends lost 6 bases and 4 bases, in that order; junction bases with no gene match: 6. Germline CDR1 and CDR2: SGHAT and FQNNGV. CDR3 size: 14 residues.

The V gene is TRBV28, the J gene TRBJ2-1; 8 positions agree with TRBD2. This CDR3 spans 17 amino acids. J gave up 7 bases and V 7 bases, and 18 bases lay outside the gene matches. CDR1 is MDHEN, CDR2 SYDVKM, per germline. The CDR3 reads CASTSAGAGPADNEQFF. CDR3 nucleotides: TGTGCCAGCACCTCAGCGGGAGCCGGGCCCGCGGATAATGAGCAGTTCTTC. Filled out from reference TRBV28 and TRBJ2-1, the complete variable domain reads DVKVTQSSRYLVKRTGEKVFLECVQDMDHENMFWYRQDPGLGLRLIYFSYDVKMKEKGDIPEGYSVSREKKERFSLILESASTNQTSMYLCASTSAGAGPADNEQFFGPGTRLTVL.

The chain carries TRBV7-3 and TRBJ1-3; D gene ambiguous. The CDR3 spans 14 residues. Germline CDR1 SGHTA, CDR2 FQGTGA. V was trimmed by 8 bases and J by 0 bases, leaving 11 bases between them. CDR3 in amino acids: CASGPAGSGNTIYF. The DNA of the CDR3 is TGTGCCAGCGGCCCCGCTGGCTCTGGAAACACCATATATTTT.

In its sample, this clone was seen once. CDR3 sequence (DNA): TGTGCCAGCAGCTTAGGACAGGGATTGAACACCATATATTTT. This gives the protein CASSLGQGLNTIYF. The chain is built from TRBV7-9 and TRBJ1-3, with 7 positions matching TRBD1. Trimming at V came to 1 base and at J to 7 bases, leaving 4 bases not matched to a gene. This CDR3 comprises 14 residues. The germline V gene encodes CDR1 SEHNR and CDR2 FQNEAQ (reference sequence).

This chain joins TRBV29-1 and TRBJ2-3; D is unclear. The CDR3 totals 13 residues. V lost 4 bases, J lost 0 bases, and 8 bases lay in between. Germline V gives CDR1 SQVTM, CDR2 ANQGSEA. CDR3 bases: TGCAGCGTTGGGAGAACTAGCACAGATACGCAGTATTTT. Amino acids: CSVGRTSTDTQYF.

The chain couples TRBV6-4 to TRBJ2-1; D is possibly TRBD2 (5 bases). In germline, CDR1 is MRHNA, CDR2 SNTAGT. The CDR3 runs 15 residues. V was clipped by 0 bases and J by 9 bases, with 15 bases between them. CDR3 residues: CASSDSTSYEGEQFF. The CDR3, as DNA: TGTGCCAGCAGTGACTCGACTTCCTACGAGGGTGAGCAGTTCTTC.

The chain joins TRBV29-1 to TRBJ2-7, with D unclear. CDR1 and CDR2 from the germline V gene are SQVTM and ANQGSEA. This CDR3 is built from 12 residues. V was shortened by 4 bases and J by 7 bases, with 14 bases between the two germline ends. The CDR3 loop is CSVGVWGSEQYF. For the CDR3, the DNA is TGCAGCGTTGGGGTTTGGGGAAGTGAGCAGTACTTC.

J is TRBJ2-7 and V is TRBV30, with a possible D match to TRBD2 (5 bases). The CDR3 contains 15 residues. Per germline, CDR1 GTSNPN and CDR2 SVGIG (reference sequence). The V end lost 4 bases, the J end lost 2 bases, and 18 bases lay between the germline ends. CDR3 residues: CAWNIPRPGTYEQYF. Here the CDR3 DNA reads TGTGCCTGGAATATCCCGCGCCCGGGGACCTACGAGCAGTACTTC.

The rearrangement uses TRBV18 and TRBJ2-2; TRBD2 is a possible D gene (5 bases). CDR1 and CDR2 (germline): KGHSH, LQKENI. Trimming shortened V by 3 bases and J by 1 base, and 9 bases separated the two germline ends. The length of the CDR3 is 15 residues. The CDR3 sequence: CASSPRTLNTGELFF. As DNA, the CDR3 is TGTGCCAGCTCACCGCGGACTCTGAACACCGGGGAGCTGTTTTTT. Supplemented by reference TRBV18 and TRBJ2-2, the full variable domain reads NAGVMQNPRHLVRRRGQEARLRCSPMKGHSHVYWYRQLPEEGLKFMVYLQKENIIDESGMPKERFSAEFPKEGPSILRIQQVVRGDSAAYFCASSPRTLNTGELFFGEGSRLTVL.

The chain links TRBV19 to TRBJ1-5; D possibly corresponds to TRBD1 (6 bases). This CDR3 has 12 residues. Germline V lookup: CDR1 LNHDA, CDR2 SQIVND (reference sequence). The V gene lost 6 bases and the J gene lost 11 bases, with 14 bases spanning the gap. The CDR3, as DNA: TGTGCCAGTAGCAACAGGGAAATGACCCAGCATTTT. Translation: CASSNREMTQHF.

CDR3 DNA: TGTGCCAGCAGCCCCCTGGGGAGGGGAAAGGACACTGAAGCTTTCTTT. As protein: CASSPLGRGKDTEAFF. The chain links TRBV7-9 to TRBJ1-1; D is possibly TRBD1 (5 bases). The germline V gene has CDR1 SEHNR and CDR2 FQNEAQ (reference sequence). The CDR3 runs to 16 residues. Trimming left V 5 bases short and J 3 bases short, with 19 bases between.

The sample holds a few counts of this clone. V gene TRBV28 combines with J gene TRBJ1-1, with D maybe TRBD1 (5 bases). This CDR3 is 12 amino acids long. The V and J ends lost 5 bases and 11 bases respectively, with 15 bases between them. Looked up from germline, CDR1 is MDHEN and CDR2 is SYDVKM. The CDR3 nucleotides read TGTGCCAGCAGTCGGGGCCAGTTCGGGGCTTTCTTT. Translation: CASSRGQFGAFF.

CDR3 residues: CASSFRSGIYNEQFF. The CDR3 nucleotides read TGTGCCAGCAGTTTCCGATCGGGCATTTACAATGAGCAGTTCTTC. The rearrangement uses TRBV6-2 or TRBV6-3 and TRBJ2-1; D ambiguous. This CDR3 region has 15 residues. V dropped 4 bases and J dropped 4 bases, with 14 bases sitting between them. The germline CDR1 and CDR2 sequences are MNHEY and SVGEGT.

The chain couples TRBV28 to TRBJ1-4; D call uncertain. Germline V CDR1 and CDR2: MDHEN, SYDVKM. This CDR3 spans 13 amino acids. The V gene lost 8 bases and the J gene lost 4 bases, with 11 bases spanning the gap. The CDR3 DNA reads TGTGCCAGCGGTAACAGTTATAATGAAAAACTGTTTTTT. Its translation is CASGNSYNEKLFF.

The chain links TRBV6-5 to TRBJ2-1; TRBD2 is a possible D gene (7 bases). This CDR3 is built from 15 residues. With 7 bases removed from V and 0 bases from J, the gap between germline ends came to 13 bases. Germline V gene lookup returns CDR1 MNHEY and CDR2 SVGAGI. The CDR3 sequence: CASTRGAPSYNEQFF. CDR3 DNA sequence: TGTGCCAGCACACGGGGGGCTCCCTCCTACAATGAGCAGTTCTTC.